Below, 19 T cell receptor beta chains from the same sample are listed, as sequenced in a study of shared clonotypes between healthy human individuals. Repertoires were generated with immunoSEQ multiplex PCR, while TCRdb's copy carries only in-frame clones and drops some. This sample has 2 million to 2.5 million clones; almost 96% occur once, and the top ten carry roughly 0.13%. The sample comprised naive CD4+ T cells sorted from blood. As for subset: CD45RA+ positively selected. Every receptor here comes from a man between 18 and 35 years old in good health.

The J gene is TRBJ1-1, the V gene TRBV5-1, with 8 bases aligning to TRBD1. Trimming at V came to 4 bases and at J to 5 bases, leaving 7 bases not matched to a gene. The CDR3 has 14 residues. Germline CDR1 SGHRS, CDR2 YFSETQ. CDR3 nucleotide sequence: TGCGCCAGCAGCCAGGGACAGGAATGGACTGAAGCTTTCTTT. This gives the protein CASSQGQEWTEAFF. The complete variable domain, with remaining parts taken from reference TRBV5-1 and TRBJ1-1, reads KAGVTQTPRYLIKTRGQQVTLSCSPISGHRSVSWYQQTPGQGLQFLFEYFSETQRNKGNFPGRFSGRQFSNSRSEMNVSTLELGDSALYLCASSQGQEWTEAFFGQGTRLTVV.

The V gene is TRBV29-1, the J gene TRBJ2-7; D is unresolved. This CDR3 has 13 amino acids. Germline loops: CDR1 SQVTM, CDR2 ANQGSEA. V was clipped by 7 bases and J by 4 bases, with 17 bases between them. The CDR3 coding sequence is TGCAGCGCCAGACTTTCAGGACGGTACGAGCAGTACTTC. This translates into CSARLSGRYEQYF.

V usage is TRBV18 and J usage is TRBJ1-2; D not resolved. Germline V gives CDR1 KGHSH, CDR2 LQKENI. The CDR3 loop spans 15 amino acids. The V gene lost 2 bases and the J gene lost 2 bases, with 12 bases spanning the gap. This CDR3 reads CASSPAMTGNYGYTF. The DNA of the CDR3 is TGTGCCAGCTCACCAGCGATGACGGGAAACTATGGCTACACCTTC.

The chain combines TRBV19 with TRBJ2-1, with D perhaps matching TRBD1 (6 bases). V was trimmed by 5 bases and J by 10 bases, leaving 15 bases between them. Germline CDR1 is LNHDA and CDR2 is SQIVND (reference sequence). The CDR3 is made up of 13 amino acids. CDR3 loop: CASSPWTVGEQFF. CDR3 DNA: TGTGCCAGTAGTCCATGGACAGTGGGAGAGCAGTTCTTC.

CDR3 nucleotide sequence: TGTGCCAGCAGCTTGGGGACTAGCGGGGGCAACCAAGAGACCCAGTACTTC. It codes for CASSLGTSGGNQETQYF. The rearrangement joins TRBV7-8 to TRBJ2-5; 14 nucleotides align to TRBD2. V shed 3 bases and J 0 bases; nucleotides not matched to a gene: 3. The CDR3 covers 17 residues. Germline V gene sequence: CDR1 SGHVS, CDR2 FQNEAQ.

The CDR3 sequence is CASSISGRGYGYTF. The CDR3 DNA reads TGTGCCAGTAGTATTTCAGGGAGGGGGTATGGCTACACCTTC. The V gene is TRBV19, the J gene TRBJ1-2; TRBD1 might be the D (6 bases). There are 14 residues in the CDR3. Germline loops: CDR1 LNHDA, CDR2 SQIVND (reference sequence). The germline V and J ends were trimmed by 3 bases and 5 bases, with 13 bases remaining between them.

In its sample, this clone was seen once. The CDR3 here is CASSLVFGQGNSPLHF. The CDR3 bases are TGTGCCAGCAGCTTAGTTTTTGGGCAGGGTAATTCACCCCTCCACTTT. The V gene is TRBV11-2, the J gene TRBJ1-6, with a tentative D call TRBD1 (5 bases). Trimming pared 1 base from V and 6 bases from J, leaving 13 bases between. From germline, CDR1 is SGHAT and CDR2 FQNNGV. This CDR3 contains 16 residues.

Comment on this clone: Different DNA sequences within this sample yield the same CDR3. CDR3 coding DNA: TGTGCCAGCAGCGTAGCGGGAGGGCCCTACGAGCAGTACTTC. It codes for CASSVAGGPYEQYF. The gene calls are TRBV9 and TRBJ2-7; 8 nucleotides line up with TRBD2. CDR1 is SGDLS and CDR2 is YYNGEE in the germline V gene. This CDR3 region has 14 residues. Trimming took 0 bases from V and 2 from J; bases not matched to a gene: 1.

V and J are TRBV11-3 and TRBJ2-5; D call uncertain. V gave up 2 bases and J gave up 9 bases, with 13 bases separating them. The germline CDR1 and CDR2 sequences are SGHNT and YENEEA. This CDR3 comprises 13 residues. The CDR3 sequence is CASSLQWGEAQYF. CDR3 sequence (DNA): TGTGCCAGCAGCTTACAGTGGGGTGAGGCCCAGTACTTC.

The rearrangement uses TRBV15 and TRBJ2-7; 9 positions agree with TRBD1. The CDR3 runs 14 residues. V gave up 5 bases and J gave up 6 bases; unmatched junction bases: 8. Germline values: CDR1 LNHNV, CDR2 YYDKDF (reference sequence). CDR3 sequence: CATSRDRAGGEQYF. CDR3 nucleotides: TGTGCCACCAGCCGGGACAGGGCAGGCGGCGAGCAGTACTTC.

V gene TRBV4-1 combines with J gene TRBJ1-2; D unresolved. V gave up 6 bases and J gave up 4 bases, with 21 bases separating them. This CDR3 is 16 amino acids long. Germline loops: CDR1 MGHRA, CDR2 YSYEKL. The CDR3 DNA follows: TGCGCCAGCAGTGCAGAATGGACCAGGCAAACCTATGGCTACACCTTC. It codes for CASSAEWTRQTYGYTF.

This chain joins TRBV10-3 and TRBJ1-6, with 7 bases lining up with TRBD1. J gave up 9 bases and V 3 bases, and 5 bases lay outside the gene matches. The CDR3 runs 14 residues. Germline V gives CDR1 ENHRY, CDR2 SYGVKD. This chain's CDR3 is CAISEGGGSSPLHF. CDR3 sequence (DNA): TGTGCCATCAGTGAAGGGGGCGGGAGTTCACCCCTCCACTTT.

V gene TRBV6-1 combines with J gene TRBJ2-3; a possible D gene is TRBD2 (5 bases). CDR1 and CDR2 (germline): MNHNS, SASEGT. This CDR3 contains 12 residues. Trimming stripped 6 bases from V and 9 bases from J, with 13 bases between. This CDR3 is CASRGPAGTQYF. The CDR3 bases are TGTGCCAGCAGAGGACCGGCGGGCACGCAGTATTTT.

The chain links TRBV27 to TRBJ1-2; D not certain. The CDR3 totals 14 residues. With 3 bases removed from V and 2 bases from J, the gap between germline ends came to 10 bases. From germline, CDR1 is MNHEY and CDR2 SMNVEV (reference sequence). This chain's CDR3 is CASSFRGGNYGYTF. In DNA form, the CDR3 reads TGTGCCAGCAGTTTCCGGGGTGGGAACTATGGCTACACCTTC.

This chain links TRBV9 with TRBJ1-2, with a tentative D call TRBD1 (5 bases). The germline V gene encodes CDR1 SGDLS and CDR2 YYNGEE. CDR3 size: 13 residues. Between the trimmed V and J ends, which lost 5 bases and 8 bases, there was a span of 16 bases. The CDR3 DNA sequence: TGTGCCAGCAGTTCCGGGGGTAACTCCGGCTACACCTTC. Its protein product is CASSSGGNSGYTF.

The J gene is TRBJ2-7, the V gene TRBV5-4; a possible D gene is TRBD2 (5 bases). CDR3 length: 14 residues. The V end was cut by 3 bases, the J end by 3 bases, with 13 bases between. Germline V gene sequence: CDR1 SGHNT, CDR2 YYREEE (reference sequence). CDR3 nucleotides: TGTGCCAGCAGCTCATACGGGAATTACTACGAGCAGTACTTC. It encodes CASSSYGNYYEQYF.

The chain recombines TRBV30 with TRBJ1-2; a possible D gene is TRBD1 (6 bases). V dropped 6 bases and J dropped 2 bases, with 16 bases sitting between them. This CDR3 comprises 14 residues. CDR1 and CDR2 (germline): GTSNPN, SVGIG (reference sequence). The chain's CDR3 is CACPHTQGNYGYTF. The CDR3 DNA reads as TGTGCCTGCCCGCATACACAGGGAAACTATGGCTACACCTTC.

This clone was seen a single time. The J gene is TRBJ1-4, the V gene TRBV2; maybe TRBD1 (6 bases). The CDR3 sequence is 14 residues long. V gave up 6 bases and J gave up 8 bases, with 16 bases separating them. Germline CDR1 and CDR2: SNHLY and FYNNEI. In DNA form, the CDR3 reads TGTGCCAGCAGGGAGACAGGAGCTTGGGAAAAACTGTTTTTT. This codes for CASRETGAWEKLFF.

The chain combines TRBV7-2 with TRBJ2-7; 7 nucleotides agree with TRBD2. CDR1 is SGHTA and CDR2 is FQGNSA in the germline V gene. J gave up 1 base and V 6 bases, and 9 bases lay outside the gene matches. This CDR3 has 15 residues. CDR3 bases: TGTGCCAGCAGTATCGGGGGGAGCAGTTCCTACGAGCAGTACTTC. Translated, it gives CASSIGGSSSYEQYF.